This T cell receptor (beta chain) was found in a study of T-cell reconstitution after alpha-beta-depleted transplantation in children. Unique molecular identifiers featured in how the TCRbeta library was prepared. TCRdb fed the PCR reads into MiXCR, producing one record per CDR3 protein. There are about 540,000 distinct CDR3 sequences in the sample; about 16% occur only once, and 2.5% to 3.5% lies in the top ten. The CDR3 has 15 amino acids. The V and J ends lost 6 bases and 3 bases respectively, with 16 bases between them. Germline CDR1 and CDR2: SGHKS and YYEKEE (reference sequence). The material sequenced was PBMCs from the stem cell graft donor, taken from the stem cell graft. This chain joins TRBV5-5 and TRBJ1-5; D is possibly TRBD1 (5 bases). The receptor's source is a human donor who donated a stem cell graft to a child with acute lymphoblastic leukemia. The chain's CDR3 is CASMVEDGHNQPQHF. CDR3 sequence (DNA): TGTGCCAGCATGGTAGAGGACGGACACAATCAGCCCCAGCATTTT.